These 18 T cell receptor beta chains came from one sample sequenced in a study of shared clonotypes between healthy human individuals. This table comes from immunoSEQ multiplex PCR, and its TCRdb copy is limited to in-frame clones, with some not included. This sample has 850,000 to 1,200,000 clones, with about 70% found just once. Sequencing was done on a sample of memory CD4+ T cells sorted from blood. The subset was: CD45RA-negative fraction. The source of these receptors is a man between 18 and 35 years old in good health.

V usage is TRBV9 and J usage is TRBJ1-6; perhaps TRBD1 as D (5 bases). Trimming removed 3 bases from V and 7 bases from J, with 14 bases in between. The CDR3 has 15 residues. Germline V gene sequence: CDR1 SGDLS, CDR2 YYNGEE. The CDR3 sequence: CASSEERGANSPLHF. DNA of the CDR3: TGTGCCAGCAGCGAGGAGCGGGGCGCGAATTCACCCCTCCACTTT.

Comment on this clone: This may come from a read error, since a much larger clone is one base off. The chain couples TRBV25-1 to TRBJ1-2; D remains ambiguous. The CDR3 runs 11 residues. Germline V gene sequence: CDR1 MGHDK, CDR2 SYGVNS. The CDR3 region is CAGSVSYGYTF. Written as DNA, the CDR3 is TGTGCCGGCAGTGTGAGCTATGGCTACACCTTC.

The chain has TRBV5-1 and TRBJ2-7, with D unclear. Trimming pared 1 base from V and 4 bases from J, leaving 9 bases between. Germline lookup yields CDR1 SGHRS and CDR2 YFSETQ. The CDR3 extends over 13 amino acids. CDR3 amino acids: CASSLRTMYEQYF. The CDR3 nucleotides are TGCGCCAGCAGCTTGAGAACGATGTACGAGCAGTACTTC.

This clone was observed a few times. The chain joins TRBV7-2 to TRBJ1-5, with unresolved D. Germline lookup yields CDR1 SGHTA and CDR2 FQGNSA. The V end lost 8 bases, the J end lost 5 bases, and 13 bases lay between the germline ends. The CDR3 has 13 amino acids. In nucleotides, the CDR3 is TGTGCCAGCGCGTTGGCCAGTCATCAGCCCCAGCATTTT. Translated: CASALASHQPQHF.

Turning to this clone: This sample also contains other DNA sequences that code for the same CDR3. V gene TRBV18 combines with J gene TRBJ1-6, with D possibly matching TRBD1 (6 bases). Between the trimmed V and J ends, which lost 3 bases and 7 bases, there was a span of 7 bases. The germline V gene encodes CDR1 KGHSH and CDR2 LQKENI. There are 13 residues in the CDR3. The CDR3 bases are TGTGCCAGCTCACCGGACAGAAATTCACCCCTCCACTTT. This sequence encodes CASSPDRNSPLHF.

This clone was recorded a few times. The V call is TRBV29-1, the J call TRBJ1-2; D is undetermined. CDR1 and CDR2 (germline): SQVTM, ANQGSEA. V shed 6 bases and J shed 0 bases, with 11 bases lying between them. The CDR3 extends over 13 amino acids. CDR3 residues: CSVALASNYGYTF. Written as DNA, the CDR3 is TGCAGCGTCGCCCTAGCCTCTAACTATGGCTACACCTTC.

Turning to this clone: A much bigger clone sits one base away, suggesting this may be a read error. The genes are TRBV2 and TRBJ2-5, with unresolved D. Germline V CDR1 and CDR2: SNHLY, FYNNEI. The CDR3 is 11 residues long. V was trimmed by 3 bases and J by 4 bases, leaving 3 bases between them. The CDR3 is CASSESETQYF. The CDR3 DNA sequence: TGTGCCAGCAGTGAGTCAGAGACCCAGTACTTC. The full variable domain, completed using reference TRBV2 and TRBJ2-5, is EPEVTQTPSHQVTQMGQEVILRCVPISNHLYFYWYRQILGQKVEFLVSFYNNEISEKSEIFDDQFSVERPDGSNFTLKIRSTKLEDSAMYFCASSESETQYFGPGTRLLVL.

This chain uses TRBV30 with TRBJ2-1, with TRBD2 matching 7 bases. J gave up 6 bases and V 5 bases, and 10 bases lay outside the gene matches. Germline V gives CDR1 GTSNPN, CDR2 SVGIG (reference sequence). The CDR3 has 14 residues. CDR3 loop: CAWDLGLGTNEQFF. The CDR3 nucleotides read TGTGCCTGGGATTTAGGACTAGGGACCAATGAGCAGTTCTTC.

This clone was counted ten times or more. This CDR3 reads CASSLKGHEQYF. As DNA, the CDR3 is TGCGCCAGCAGCTTGAAAGGCCACGAGCAGTACTTC. This rearrangement joins TRBV5-1 to TRBJ2-7; no clear D. The germline CDR1 and CDR2 sequences are SGHRS and YFSETQ. This CDR3 region has 12 residues. Trimming took 1 base from V and 5 from J, leaving 7 bases between them.

The V gene is TRBV2, the J gene TRBJ2-4; TRBD2 matches 9 bases. The CDR3 contains 15 residues. Trimming removed 6 bases from V and 8 bases from J; junction bases left unmatched: 11. CDR1 and CDR2 from the germline V gene are SNHLY and FYNNEI. The CDR3 here is CASSRGSGRIDIQYF. The CDR3 region has the DNA TGTGCCAGCAGCCGAGGGAGCGGGAGGATAGACATTCAGTACTTC.

In the case of this clone: The identical CDR3 is also encoded by other nucleotide sequences in the sample. The chain combines TRBV4-1 with TRBJ1-5; tentative D call: TRBD1 (5 bases). The germline V gene encodes CDR1 MGHRA and CDR2 YSYEKL. The CDR3 runs to 15 residues. V was pared by 3 bases and J by 2 bases, with 11 bases between. CDR3 protein: CASSQGGGGNQPQHF. CDR3 sequence (DNA): TGCGCCAGCAGCCAGGGCGGGGGGGGCAATCAGCCCCAGCATTTT.

This chain links TRBV4-1 with TRBJ1-1, with TRBD1 identical over 8 bases. The CDR3 is 15 residues long. Germline V gene data show CDR1 as MGHRA and CDR2 as YSYEKL. V trimming: 4 bases; J trimming: 7 bases; junction bases outside the gene matches: 11. As DNA, the CDR3 is TGCGCCAGCAGCCCGGGACAGGCGATAATGAATGAAGCTTTCTTT. This gives the protein CASSPGQAIMNEAFF.

This clone was detected a few times. Other DNA sequences in the same sample also yield this CDR3. The chain joins TRBV30 to TRBJ1-2, with 8 bases matching TRBD1. The CDR3 loop spans 12 amino acids. The J segment lost 8 bases and the V segment lost 2 bases, leaving 4 bases of the junction unmatched. Looked up from germline, CDR1 is GTSNPN and CDR2 is SVGIG (reference sequence). CDR3 sequence: CAWSQGARGYTF. CDR3 sequence (DNA): TGTGCCTGGAGTCAGGGGGCGCGAGGCTACACCTTC.

The rearrangement uses TRBV7-2 and TRBJ2-7; D possibly matches TRBD1 or TRBD2 (5 bases each). This CDR3 has 14 amino acids. The V and J ends lost 5 bases and 3 bases respectively, with 14 bases between them. Per the germline V gene, CDR1 is SGHTA and CDR2 is FQGNSA. CDR3 coding DNA: TGTGCCAGCAGCCGGGACGAAGGAGGCTACGAGCAGTACTTC. This codes for CASSRDEGGYEQYF.

The genes are TRBV5-5 and TRBJ1-5; no firm D call. The CDR3 is 15 residues long. Germline V lookup: CDR1 SGHKS, CDR2 YYEKEE (reference sequence). Trimming pared 0 bases from V and 3 bases from J, leaving 10 bases between. The CDR3 spells CASSLVWPDNQPQHF. The DNA of the CDR3 is TGTGCCAGCAGCTTGGTATGGCCTGACAATCAGCCCCAGCATTTT. The full variable domain, completed using reference TRBV5-5 and TRBJ1-5, is DAGVTQSPTHLIKTRGQQVTLRCSPISGHKSVSWYQQVLGQGPQFIFQYYEKEERGRGNFPDRFSARQFPNYSSELNVNALLLGDSALYLCASSLVWPDNQPQHFGDGTRLSIL.

The chain joins TRBV28 to TRBJ2-5; no firm D call. This CDR3 has 14 amino acids. Germline V gene lookup returns CDR1 MDHEN and CDR2 SYDVKM. V lost 2 bases and J 5 bases, leaving 12 bases between the germline ends. CDR3 region: CASSLATRGETQYF. The CDR3 coding sequence is TGTGCCAGCAGTTTAGCCACACGTGGGGAGACCCAGTACTTC.

The chain is built from TRBV5-4 and TRBJ2-7; TRBD1 aligns across 8 bases. Germline CDR1 reads SGHNT; CDR2 reads YYREEE (reference sequence). The CDR3 has 15 amino acids. Trimming at V came to 4 bases and at J to 2 bases, leaving 8 bases not matched to a gene. Written as DNA, the CDR3 is TGTGCCAGCAGCAGAACCGGGACAGGAACCTACGAGCAGTACTTC. Its protein product is CASSRTGTGTYEQYF.

J is TRBJ2-1 and V is TRBV7-9, with D possibly being TRBD2 (5 bases). The length of the CDR3 is 13 residues. Germline CDR1 and CDR2: SEHNR and FQNEAQ (reference sequence). V was clipped by 1 base and J by 10 bases, with 11 bases between them. In DNA, the CDR3 is TGTGCCAGCAGCTTAGGCCCGACTAACGAGCAGTTCTTC. It yields the protein CASSLGPTNEQFF.